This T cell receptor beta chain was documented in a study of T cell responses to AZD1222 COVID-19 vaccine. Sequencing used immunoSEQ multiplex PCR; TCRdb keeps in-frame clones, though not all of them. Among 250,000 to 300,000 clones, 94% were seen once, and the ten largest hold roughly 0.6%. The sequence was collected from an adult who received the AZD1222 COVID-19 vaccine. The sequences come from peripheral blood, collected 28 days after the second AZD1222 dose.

The CDR3 spells CSVGGLAGHQQFF. The CDR3 DNA reads TGCAGCGTGGGGGGACTAGCGGGCCATCAGCAGTTCTTC. This chain joins TRBV29-1 and TRBJ2-1; 12 bases are a match to TRBD2. CDR3 length equals 13 residues. CDR1 is SQVTM, CDR2 ANQGSEA, per germline. Trimming took 6 bases from V and 11 from J; bases not matched to a gene: 8.